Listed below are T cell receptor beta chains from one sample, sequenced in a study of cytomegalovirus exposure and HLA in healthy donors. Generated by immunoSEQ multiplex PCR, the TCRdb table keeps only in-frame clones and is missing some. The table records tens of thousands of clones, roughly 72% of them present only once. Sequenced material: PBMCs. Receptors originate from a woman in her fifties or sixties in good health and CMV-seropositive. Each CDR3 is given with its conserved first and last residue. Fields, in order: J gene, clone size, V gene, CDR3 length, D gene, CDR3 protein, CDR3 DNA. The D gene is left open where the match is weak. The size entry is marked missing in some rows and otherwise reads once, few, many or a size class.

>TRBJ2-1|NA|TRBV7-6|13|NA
CASRGTGRNEQFF
TGTGCCAGCAGGGGCACAGGGCGCAATGAGCAGTTCTTC
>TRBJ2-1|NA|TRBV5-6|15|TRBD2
CASSAGLAGVSEQFF
TGTGCCAGCAGTGCGGGACTAGCGGGAGTAAGTGAGCAGTTCTTC
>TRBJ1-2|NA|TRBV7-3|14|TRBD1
CASSPDGTGRGYTF
TGTGCCAGCAGCCCAGATGGGACAGGGAGAGGCTACACCTTC
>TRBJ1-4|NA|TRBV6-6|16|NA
CASSYWMGRKNEKLFF
TGTGCCAGCAGTTACTGGATGGGCAGAAAGAATGAAAAACTGTTTTTT
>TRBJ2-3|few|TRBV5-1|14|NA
CASSLGTSTDTQYF
TGCGCCAGCAGCTTGGGGACTAGCACAGATACGCAGTATTTT
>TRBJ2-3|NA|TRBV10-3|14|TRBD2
CAIRSGGRTDTQYF
TGTGCCATCAGAAGCGGGGGACGCACAGATACGCAGTATTTT
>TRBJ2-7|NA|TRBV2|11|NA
CASSELVEQYF
TGTGCCAGCAGCGAGTTAGTAGAGCAGTACTTC
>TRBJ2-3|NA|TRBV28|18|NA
CASSLGAARRTSTDTQYF
TGTGCCAGCTCCCTTGGGGCTGCGAGGAGAACTAGCACAGATACGCAGTATTTT
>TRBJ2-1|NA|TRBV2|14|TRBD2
CASRKAGGIDEQFF
TGTGCCAGCAGGAAGGCGGGGGGGATTGATGAGCAGTTCTTC
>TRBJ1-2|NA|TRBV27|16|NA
CASSLRRPTGVYGYTF
TGTGCCAGCAGTTTAAGAAGGCCGACAGGCGTCTATGGCTACACCTTC
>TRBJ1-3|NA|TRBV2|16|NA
CASSPIDPEGGNTIYF
TGTGCCAGCAGTCCCATTGACCCGGAGGGTGGAAACACCATATATTTT
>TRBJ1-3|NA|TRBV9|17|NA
CASSATPWSHSGNTIYF
TGTGCCAGCAGCGCGACCCCGTGGAGCCACTCTGGAAACACCATATATTTT
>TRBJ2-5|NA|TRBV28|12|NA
CASSLLQETQYF
TGTGCCAGCAGTTTATTACAAGAGACCCAGTACTTC
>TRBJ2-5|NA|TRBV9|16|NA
CASSRLGGGMIETQYF
TGTGCCAGCAGCCGATTAGGGGGAGGGATGATAGAGACCCAGTACTTC
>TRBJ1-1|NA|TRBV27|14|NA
CASSVTGWGTEAFF
TGTGCCAGCAGTGTTACAGGGTGGGGCACTGAAGCTTTCTTT
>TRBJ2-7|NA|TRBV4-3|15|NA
CASSQDPAAVDEQYF
TGCGCCAGCAGCCAAGATCCGGCGGCGGTCGACGAGCAGTACTTC
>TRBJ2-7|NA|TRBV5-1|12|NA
CASSLDYYEQYF
TGCGCCAGCAGCTTGGATTACTACGAGCAGTACTTC
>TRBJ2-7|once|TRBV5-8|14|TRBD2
CASSGARGVGEQYF
TGTGCCAGCAGCGGGGCTCGGGGGGTTGGCGAGCAGTACTTC
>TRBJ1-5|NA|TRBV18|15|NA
CASSPGAGNDQPQHF
TGTGCCAGCTCACCAGGTGCGGGGAACGATCAGCCCCAGCATTTT
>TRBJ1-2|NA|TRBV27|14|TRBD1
CASSPQGANYGYTF
TGTGCCAGCAGTCCCCAGGGGGCCAACTATGGCTACACCTTC
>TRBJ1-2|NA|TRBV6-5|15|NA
CASSYDGPGSYGYTF
TGTGCCAGCAGTTACGATGGGCCCGGGAGCTATGGCTACACCTTC